The clone carrying this TCR beta chain occurred a few times. Its specificity is unknown. V was clipped by 1 base and J by 9 bases, with 18 bases between them. Germline-derived CDR1 and CDR2 are SGHTA and FQGNSA. The CDR3 loop spans 15 amino acids. Conversion of TCR transcripts into cDNA relied on 5'RACE template switching, which added a universal primer site and UMIs. TCRdb redid the calling of the 5' RACE reads with MiXCR, one entry per CDR3 protein. The top ten hold approximately 18% of the sample, which has hundreds of thousands of distinct CDR3 sequences, roughly 9.4% seen once. The sample comes from a study of T cells after yellow fever vaccination. Study results and caveats: Contamination by abundant bulk-population clonotypes could be present in FACS-sorted repertoires. Clonotypes shared by both compartments, CD4 and CD8, made up a small share.

The V and J genes are TRBV7-2 and TRBJ1-2; a weak D match, TRBD1 (5 bases). This specimen was PBMCs, taken on the day of the first yellow fever vaccination. This TCR was sampled from a man aged 18 to 35 who received the YFV17D yellow fever vaccine. CDR3 DNA: TGTGCCAGCAGCTTAGAGGCAGGGATAGTCTCGAGCTACACCTTC. Translating gives CASSLEAGIVSSYTF.